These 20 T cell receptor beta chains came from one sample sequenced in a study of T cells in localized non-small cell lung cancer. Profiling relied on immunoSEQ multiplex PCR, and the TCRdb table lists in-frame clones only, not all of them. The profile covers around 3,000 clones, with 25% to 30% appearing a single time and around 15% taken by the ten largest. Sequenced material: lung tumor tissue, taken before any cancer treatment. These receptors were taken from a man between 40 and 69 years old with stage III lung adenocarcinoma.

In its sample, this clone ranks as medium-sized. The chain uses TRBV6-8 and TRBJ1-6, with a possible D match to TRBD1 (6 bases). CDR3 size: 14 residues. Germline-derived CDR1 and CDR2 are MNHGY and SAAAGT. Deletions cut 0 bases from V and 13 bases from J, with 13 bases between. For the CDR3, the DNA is TGTGCCAGCAGTTACTCGGGGGGCGCCGATCCCCTCCACTTT. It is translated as CASSYSGGADPLHF.

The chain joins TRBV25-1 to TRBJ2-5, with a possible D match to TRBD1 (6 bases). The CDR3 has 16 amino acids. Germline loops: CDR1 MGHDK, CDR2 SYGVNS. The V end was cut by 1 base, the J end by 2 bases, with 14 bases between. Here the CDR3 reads CASSEWGVRGQETQYF. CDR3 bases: TGTGCCAGCAGTGAATGGGGCGTTAGGGGGCAAGAGACCCAGTACTTC.

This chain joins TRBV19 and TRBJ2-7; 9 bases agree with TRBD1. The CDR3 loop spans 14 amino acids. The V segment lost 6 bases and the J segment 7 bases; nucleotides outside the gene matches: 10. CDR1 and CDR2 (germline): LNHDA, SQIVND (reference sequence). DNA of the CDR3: TGTGCCAGTAGATCCGGGACAGGGTTTGGAGAGCAGTACTTC. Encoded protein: CASRSGTGFGEQYF.

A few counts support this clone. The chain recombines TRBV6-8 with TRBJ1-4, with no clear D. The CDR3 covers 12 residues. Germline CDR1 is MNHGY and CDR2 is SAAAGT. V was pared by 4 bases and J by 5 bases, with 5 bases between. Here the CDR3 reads CASSSGNEKLFF. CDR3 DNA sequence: TGTGCCAGCAGTTCGGGAAATGAAAAACTGTTTTTT.

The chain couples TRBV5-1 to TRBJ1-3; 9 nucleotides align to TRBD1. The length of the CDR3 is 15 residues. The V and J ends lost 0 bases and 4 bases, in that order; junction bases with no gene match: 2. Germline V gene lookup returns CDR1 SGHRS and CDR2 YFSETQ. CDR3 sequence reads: CASSLETGGGNTIYF. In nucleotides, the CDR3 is TGCGCCAGCAGCTTGGAAACAGGGGGCGGAAACACCATATATTTT.

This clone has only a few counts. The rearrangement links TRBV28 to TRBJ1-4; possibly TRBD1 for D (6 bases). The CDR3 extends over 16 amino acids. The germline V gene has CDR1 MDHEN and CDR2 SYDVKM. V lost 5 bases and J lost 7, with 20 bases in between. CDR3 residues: CASSTPLDSSGEKLFF. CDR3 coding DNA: TGTGCCAGCAGTACACCGTTGGACAGTTCTGGTGAAAAACTGTTTTTT.

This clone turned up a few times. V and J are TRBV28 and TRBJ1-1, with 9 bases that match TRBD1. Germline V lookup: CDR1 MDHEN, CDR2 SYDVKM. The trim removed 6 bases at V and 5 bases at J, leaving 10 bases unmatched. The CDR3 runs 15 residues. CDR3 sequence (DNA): TGTGCCAGCAGCCCTCCCGGGACAGGGAGAACTGAAGCTTTCTTT. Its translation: CASSPPGTGRTEAFF.

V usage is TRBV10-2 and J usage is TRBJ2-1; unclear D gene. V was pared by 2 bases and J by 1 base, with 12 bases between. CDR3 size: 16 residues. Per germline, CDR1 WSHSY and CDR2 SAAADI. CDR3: CASSETQRRSYNEQFF. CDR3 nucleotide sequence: TGCGCCAGCAGTGAGACCCAGCGTCGGTCCTACAATGAGCAGTTCTTC.

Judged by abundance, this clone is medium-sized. DNA for the CDR3: TGTGCCAGCAGCTTTGGGGACAGGCAATACAATGAGCAGTTCTTC. Encoded protein: CASSFGDRQYNEQFF. The chain couples TRBV11-3 to TRBJ2-1; TRBD1 matches at 8 bases. The trim removed 3 bases at V and 4 bases at J, leaving 5 bases unmatched. Germline CDR1 SGHNT, CDR2 YENEEA. The CDR3 has 15 amino acids.

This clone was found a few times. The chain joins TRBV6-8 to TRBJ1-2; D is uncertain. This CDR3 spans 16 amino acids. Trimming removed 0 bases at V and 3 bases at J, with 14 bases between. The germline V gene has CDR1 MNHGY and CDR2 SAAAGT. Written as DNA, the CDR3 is TGTGCCAGCAGTTACTCGAAGTTTAACGTTTACTATGGCTACACCTTC. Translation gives CASSYSKFNVYYGYTF.

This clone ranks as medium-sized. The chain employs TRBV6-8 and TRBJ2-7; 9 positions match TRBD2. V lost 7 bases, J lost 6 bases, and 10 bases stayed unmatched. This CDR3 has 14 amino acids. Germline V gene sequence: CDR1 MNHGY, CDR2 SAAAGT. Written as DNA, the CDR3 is TGTGCCAGCACCCTTAGCGGGAGTGTACCCGAGCAGTACTTC. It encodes CASTLSGSVPEQYF.

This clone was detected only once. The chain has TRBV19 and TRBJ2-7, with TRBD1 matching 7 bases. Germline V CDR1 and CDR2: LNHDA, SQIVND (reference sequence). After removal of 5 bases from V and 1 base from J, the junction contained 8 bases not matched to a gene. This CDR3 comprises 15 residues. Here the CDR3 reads CASSFSTGPSYEQYV. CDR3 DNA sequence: TGTGCCAGTAGTTTCTCGACAGGGCCTTCCTACGAGCAGTACGTC.

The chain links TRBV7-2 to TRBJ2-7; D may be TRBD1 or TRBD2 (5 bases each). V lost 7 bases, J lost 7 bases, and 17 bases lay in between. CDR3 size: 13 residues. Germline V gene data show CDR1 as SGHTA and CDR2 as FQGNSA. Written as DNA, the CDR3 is TGTGCCAGCATTTCCCGGGACCCGGGAGAGCAGTACTTC. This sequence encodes CASISRDPGEQYF.

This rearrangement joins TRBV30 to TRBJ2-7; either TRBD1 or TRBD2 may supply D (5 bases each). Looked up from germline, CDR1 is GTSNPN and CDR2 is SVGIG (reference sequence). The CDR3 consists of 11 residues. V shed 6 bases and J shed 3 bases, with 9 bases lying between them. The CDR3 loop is CACGTDYEQYF. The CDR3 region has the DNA TGTGCCTGCGGGACCGACTACGAGCAGTACTTC.

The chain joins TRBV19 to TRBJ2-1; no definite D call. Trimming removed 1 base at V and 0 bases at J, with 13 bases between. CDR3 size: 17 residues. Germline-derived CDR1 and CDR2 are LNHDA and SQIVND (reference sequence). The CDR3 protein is CASSIGLVASSYNEQFF. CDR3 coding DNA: TGTGCCAGTAGTATAGGGTTGGTGGCGAGCTCCTACAATGAGCAGTTCTTC.

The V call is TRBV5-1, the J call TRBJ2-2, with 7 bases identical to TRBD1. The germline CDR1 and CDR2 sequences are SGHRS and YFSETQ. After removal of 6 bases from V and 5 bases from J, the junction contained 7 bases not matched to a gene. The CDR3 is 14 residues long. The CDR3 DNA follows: TGCGCCAGCACCAGACAGGGAGAGACCGGGGAGCTGTTTTTT. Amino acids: CASTRQGETGELFF.

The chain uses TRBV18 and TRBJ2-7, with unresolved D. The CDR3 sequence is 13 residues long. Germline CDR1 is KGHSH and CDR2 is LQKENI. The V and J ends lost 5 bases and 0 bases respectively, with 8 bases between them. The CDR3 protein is CASSYGPSYEQYV. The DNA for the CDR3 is TGTGCCAGCTCATACGGACCCTCCTACGAGCAGTACGTC.

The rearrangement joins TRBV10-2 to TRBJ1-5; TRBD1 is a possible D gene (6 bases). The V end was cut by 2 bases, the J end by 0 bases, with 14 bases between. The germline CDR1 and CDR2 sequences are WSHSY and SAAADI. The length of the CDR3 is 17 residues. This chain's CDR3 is CASSEEPGQNSNQPQHF. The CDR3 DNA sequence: TGCGCCAGCAGTGAGGAACCCGGACAGAATAGCAATCAGCCCCAGCATTTT.

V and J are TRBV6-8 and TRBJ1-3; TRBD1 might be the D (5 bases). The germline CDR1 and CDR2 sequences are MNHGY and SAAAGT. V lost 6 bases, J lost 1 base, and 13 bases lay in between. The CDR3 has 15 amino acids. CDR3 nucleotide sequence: TGTGCCAGCAGCCTAACAGGAAGATCTGGAAACACCATATATTTT. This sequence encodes CASSLTGRSGNTIYF.

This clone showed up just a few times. CDR3 residues: CASSPREGAGTEAFF. DNA for the CDR3: TGTGCCAGCAGCCCGCGGGAAGGGGCAGGTACTGAAGCTTTCTTT. The rearrangement links TRBV11-3 to TRBJ1-1; D is possibly TRBD1 (5 bases). The CDR3 totals 15 residues. Germline V gives CDR1 SGHNT, CDR2 YENEEA. V was clipped by 5 bases and J by 5 bases, with 18 bases between them. Using reference TRBV11-3 and TRBJ1-1 for the parts outside the CDR3, the full variable domain is EAGVVQSPRYKIIEKKQPVAFWCNPISGHNTLYWYLQNLGQGPELLIRYENEEAVDDSQLPKDRFSAERLKGVDSTLKIQPAELGDSAVYLCASSPREGAGTEAFFGQGTRLTVV.